The 13 T cell receptor beta chains below all came from one sample that was sequenced in a study of Tregs in tolerant kidney transplant recipients. The assay was immunoSEQ multiplex PCR, and TCRdb's table has in-frame clones only and misses some. The ten most abundant clones cover 3.5% of a sample with some 15,000 clones. Recipients received nonmyeloablative bone marrow transplants from related graft donors, with transient mixed chimerism. The source was CD4+ T cells from blood (PBMCs), collected 12 months after the transplant. The receptors originated from a human patient who received a combined kidney and bone marrow transplant. Some T cells may be the graft donor's.

As to this clone: From the germline J gene comes the end of the CDR3, since the read stops 3 residues before it. The gene calls are TRBV20-1 and TRBJ2-1, with D tentatively TRBD1 (5 bases). CDR3 size: 12 residues. The germline V and J ends were trimmed by 5 bases and 8 bases, with 13 bases remaining between them. CDR1 is DFQATT, CDR2 SNEGSKA, per germline (reference sequence). The CDR3: CSAAGHGYEQFF. The sequenced part of the CDR3 DNA is TGCAGTGCTGCAGGACACGGATATGAG.

With regard to this clone: The sequence runs out 3 residues before the end of the CDR3; the remainder is reconstructed from the germline J gene. V is TRBV12-5 and J is TRBJ2-3, with TRBD2 identical over 8 bases. Germline V gene lookup returns CDR1 LGHNT and CDR2 FRNRAP. The CDR3 is 15 amino acids. V lost 1 base, J lost 6 bases, and 6 bases stayed unmatched. The CDR3 is CASGLGHSGMDTQYF. Incomplete CDR3 DNA: TGTGCTAGTGGTTTGGGGCATAGCGGGATGGATACG. Based on the CDR3 plus reference TRBV12-5 and TRBJ2-3, the full variable domain is DARVTQTPRHKVTEMGQEVTMRCQPILGHNTVFWYRQTMMQGLELLAYFRNRAPLDDSGMPKDRFSAEMPDATLATLKIQPSEPRDSAVYFCASGLGHSGMDTQYFGPGTRLTVL.

With regard to this clone: The CDR3 goes on 3 residues after the read ends, and that part is filled in from the germline J gene. The V and J genes are TRBV2 and TRBJ1-2; D is perhaps TRBD1 (5 bases). Trimming removed 0 bases from V and 6 bases from J, with 11 bases in between. Germline-derived CDR1 and CDR2 are SNHLY and FYNNEI. The CDR3 length is 14 residues. The CDR3 protein is CASSEAREGNGYTF. CDR3 DNA, as far as it was read: TGTGCCAGCAGTGAAGCCAGGGAAGGTAATGGC.

As concerns this clone: The read finishes 3 residues shy of the CDR3 end, and the germline J gene is used to complete it. The genes are TRBV20-1 and TRBJ2-2, with a possible D match to TRBD2 (5 bases). Germline assignment: CDR1 DFQATT and CDR2 SNEGSKA (reference sequence). Trimming took 3 bases from V and 7 from J, leaving 18 bases between them. The CDR3 extends over 15 amino acids. The covered CDR3 bases are TGCAGTGCTAGCCCCGTACTAGTAGGTCTCGGGGAG. This codes for CSASPVLVGLGE. The whole CDR3 sequence is CSASPVLVGLGELFF.

Notes on this clone: The read terminates 3 residues before the CDR3 end, so the remaining end is supplied by the germline J gene. The chain uses TRBV2 and TRBJ1-1, with D perhaps matching TRBD1 (6 bases). The CDR3 spans 16 residues. Trimming shortened V by 3 bases and J by 0 bases, and 14 bases separated the two germline ends. From germline, CDR1 is SNHLY and CDR2 FYNNEI. The part of the CDR3 DNA that was read is TGTGCCAGCAGTGAGGGGGCGGGCCCTTTGAACACTGAA. It translates to CASSEGAGPLNTE. The full CDR3 sequence reads CASSEGAGPLNTEAFF.

To note about this clone: The sequenced fragment ends 3 residues before the CDR3 boundary, so the rest is inferred from the germline J gene. The chain has TRBV15 and TRBJ2-3; D not certain. The CDR3 spans 15 residues. Germline V gene sequence: CDR1 LNHNV, CDR2 YYDKDF (reference sequence). V lost 0 bases, J lost 3 bases, and 10 bases lay in between. The CDR3 region is CATSRDRVTTDTQYF. The DNA read from the CDR3 is TGTGCCACCAGCAGAGATAGGGTCACAACAGATACG.

About this clone: Sequencing ends 3 residues short of the CDR3 end; the germline J gene provides the rest. The chain joins TRBV7-9 to TRBJ2-7; D is perhaps TRBD1 (6 bases). The V end lost 4 bases, the J end lost 2 bases, and 12 bases lay between the germline ends. The CDR3 has 14 residues. CDR1 and CDR2 (germline): SEHNR, FQNEAQ (reference sequence). The covered CDR3 bases are TGTGCCAGCAGCTCCTCGGGACATACCTACGAG. Translation gives CASSSSGHTYE. The whole CDR3 is CASSSSGHTYEQYF.

Turning to this clone: The read finishes 3 residues shy of the CDR3 end, and the germline J gene is used to complete it. The V and J genes are TRBV5-1 and TRBJ2-3; 8 positions agree with TRBD2. Germline values: CDR1 SGHRS, CDR2 YFSETQ. Trimming cost V 1 base and J 1 base; bases outside gene matches: 2. This CDR3 is 15 amino acids long. This CDR3 reads CASSLLTSGTDTQYF. Incomplete CDR3 DNA: TGCGCCAGCAGCTTGCTGACTAGCGGCACAGATACG.

A remark on this clone: The observed sequence ends 3 residues before the CDR3 terminus, with the missing tail filled in from the germline J gene. The J gene is TRBJ2-5, the V gene TRBV20-1, with no clear D. CDR3 length equals 13 residues. The germline V gene has CDR1 DFQATT and CDR2 SNEGSKA (reference sequence). V shed 2 bases and J shed 3 bases, with 10 bases lying between them. Incomplete CDR3 DNA: TGCAGTGCTAGAAACGCAGGCGAAGAGACC. It codes for CSARNAGEET. The full CDR3 reads CSARNAGEETQYF.

As for this clone: The CDR3 end falls 3 residues outside the read, so it is completed with the germline J gene. The V call is TRBV24-1, the J call TRBJ2-3; TRBD1 aligns across 9 bases. V shed 2 bases and J 4 bases; nucleotides not matched to a gene: 6. The CDR3 runs to 16 residues. Germline values: CDR1 KGHDR, CDR2 SFDVKD. The CDR3 here is CATSDSLQGAADTQYF. The covered CDR3 bases are TGTGCCACCAGTGATTCGCTACAGGGGGCTGCAGATACG.

Comments on this clone: The read finishes 3 residues shy of the CDR3 end, and the germline J gene is used to complete it. This chain uses TRBV20-1 with TRBJ1-5; D is perhaps TRBD1 (6 bases). CDR3 length equals 15 residues. Looked up from germline, CDR1 is DFQATT and CDR2 is SNEGSKA (reference sequence). V gave up 2 bases and J gave up 4 bases, with 15 bases separating them. CDR3 DNA, as far as it was read: TGCAGTGCTAGACCTCTCGGCAGGGGTAATCAGCCC. It codes for CSARPLGRGNQP. The CDR3 as a whole reads CSARPLGRGNQPQHF.

Of note for this clone: The CDR3 goes on 3 residues after the read ends, and that part is filled in from the germline J gene. The chain combines TRBV19 with TRBJ2-6; D call uncertain. Between the trimmed V and J ends, which lost 6 bases and 2 bases, there was a span of 11 bases. Looked up from germline, CDR1 is LNHDA and CDR2 is SQIVND (reference sequence). This CDR3 has 15 amino acids. The CDR3 loop reads CASRVVHTGANVLTF. CDR3 bases read: TGTGCCAGTAGGGTGGTGCACACTGGGGCCAACGTC. Looking up the rest from reference TRBV19 and TRBJ2-6 gives the full variable domain: DGGITQSPKYLFRKEGQNVTLSCEQNLNHDAMYWYRQDPGQGLRLIYYSQIVNDFQKGDIAEGYSVSREKKESFPLTVTSAQKNPTAFYLCASRVVHTGANVLTFGAGSRLTVL.

Notes on this clone: The DNA ends 3 residues before the CDR3 does, and the rest of the CDR3 is filled in from the germline J gene. V is TRBV5-1 and J is TRBJ1-2; weak D call: TRBD1 (6 bases). V lost 4 bases to trimming and J lost 1 base, with 11 bases between them. The CDR3 totals 14 residues. Germline CDR1 SGHRS, CDR2 YFSETQ. The CDR3 spells CASSTGTLNYGYTF. The covered CDR3 bases are TGCGCCAGCAGCACAGGGACCCTTAACTATGGC.